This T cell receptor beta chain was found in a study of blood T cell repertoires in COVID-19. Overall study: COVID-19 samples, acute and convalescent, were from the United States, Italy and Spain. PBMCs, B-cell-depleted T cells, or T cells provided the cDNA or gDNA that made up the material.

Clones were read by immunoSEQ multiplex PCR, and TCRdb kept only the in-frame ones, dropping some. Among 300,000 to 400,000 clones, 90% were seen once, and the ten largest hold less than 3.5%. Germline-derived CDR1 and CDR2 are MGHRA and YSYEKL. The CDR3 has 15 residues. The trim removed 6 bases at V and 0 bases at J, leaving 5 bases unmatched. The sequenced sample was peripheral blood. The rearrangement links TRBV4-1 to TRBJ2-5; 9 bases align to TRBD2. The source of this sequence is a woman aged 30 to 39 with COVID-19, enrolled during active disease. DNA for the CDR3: TGCGCCAGCAGTCGACTAGCGGTGTACCAAGAGACCCAGTACTTC. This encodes CASSRLAVYQETQYF.